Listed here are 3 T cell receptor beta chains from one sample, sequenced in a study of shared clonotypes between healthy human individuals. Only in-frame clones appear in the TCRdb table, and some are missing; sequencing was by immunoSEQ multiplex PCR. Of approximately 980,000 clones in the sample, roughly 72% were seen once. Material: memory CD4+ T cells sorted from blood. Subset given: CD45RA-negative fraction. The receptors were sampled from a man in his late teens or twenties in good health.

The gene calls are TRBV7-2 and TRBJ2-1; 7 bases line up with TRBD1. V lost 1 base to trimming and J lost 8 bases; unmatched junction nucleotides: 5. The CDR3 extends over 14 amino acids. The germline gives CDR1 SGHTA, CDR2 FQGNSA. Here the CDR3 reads CASSLGQGLDEQFF. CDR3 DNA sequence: TGTGCCAGCAGCTTAGGACAGGGTTTAGATGAGCAGTTCTTC.

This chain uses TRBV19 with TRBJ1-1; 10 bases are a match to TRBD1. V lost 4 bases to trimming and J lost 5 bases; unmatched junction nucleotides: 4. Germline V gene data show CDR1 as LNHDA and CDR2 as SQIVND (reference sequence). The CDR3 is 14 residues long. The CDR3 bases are TGTGCCAGTAGTAGACAGGGGGCGAATACTGAAGCTTTCTTT. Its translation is CASSRQGANTEAFF.

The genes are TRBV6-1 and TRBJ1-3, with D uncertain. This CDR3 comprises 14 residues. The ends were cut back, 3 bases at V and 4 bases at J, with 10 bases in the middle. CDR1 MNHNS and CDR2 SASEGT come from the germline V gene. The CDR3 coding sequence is TGTGCCAGCAGTGATGAGGGATTCGGAAACACCATATATTTT. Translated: CASSDEGFGNTIYF.